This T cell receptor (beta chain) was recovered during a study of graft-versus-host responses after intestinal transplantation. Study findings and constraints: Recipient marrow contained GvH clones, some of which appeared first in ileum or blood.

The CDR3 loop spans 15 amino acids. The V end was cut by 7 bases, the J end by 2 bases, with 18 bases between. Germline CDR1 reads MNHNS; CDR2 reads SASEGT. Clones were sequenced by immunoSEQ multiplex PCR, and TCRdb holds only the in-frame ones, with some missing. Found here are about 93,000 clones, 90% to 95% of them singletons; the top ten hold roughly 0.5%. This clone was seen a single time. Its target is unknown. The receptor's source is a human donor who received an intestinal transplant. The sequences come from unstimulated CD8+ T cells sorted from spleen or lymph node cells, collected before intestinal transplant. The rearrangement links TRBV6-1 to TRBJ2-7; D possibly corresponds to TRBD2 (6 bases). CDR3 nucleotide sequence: TGTGCCAGCACCGAGGTGGCGGGATTCCCCTACGAGCAGTACTTC. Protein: CASTEVAGFPYEQYF.